The source of this TCR beta chain is a study of PD-L1 blockade in urothelial cancer. Background on the study: Patients with male sex and bladder-origin urothelial cancer accounted for about 85% of the roughly 29 enrolled.

Noted time point: peripheral blood 6 weeks after treatment start. Per germline, CDR1 SGHTS and CDR2 YDEGEE. The CDR3 runs 16 residues. Trimming left V 1 base short and J 1 base short, with 13 bases between. Method: immunoSEQ multiplex PCR; TCRdb's copy keeps in-frame clones and lacks some. The table has about 120,000 clones, roughly 91% seen once. Here the sequenced sample was PBMCs, taken around atezolizumab (anti-PD-L1) treatment. This clonotype originated in a man between 60 and 75 years old with urothelial cancer. The V gene is TRBV5-8, the J gene TRBJ2-3; D may be TRBD1 (5 bases). CDR3 coding DNA: TGTGCCAGCAGCTTGTTAGGGGCAGGCGGCACAGATACGCAGTATTTT. It translates to CASSLLGAGGTDTQYF.